Shown below are 27 T cell receptor beta chains from a single sample sequenced in a study of neurological immune-mediated disorders. TCRdb reprocessed the 5' RACE reads via MiXCR and lists one record per CDR3 protein. The table shows 110,000 or so distinct CDR3 sequences, with 3.2% occurring only once. The sequencing input was PBMCs. The receptors derive from a woman in her 30s with multiple sclerosis.

This clonotype was observed many times. J is TRBJ2-7 and V is TRBV20-1; maybe TRBD1 (6 bases). Germline V gives CDR1 DFQATT, CDR2 SNEGSKA (reference sequence). The CDR3 runs to 14 residues. Between the trimmed V and J ends, which lost 2 bases and 3 bases, there was a span of 14 bases. Written as DNA, the CDR3 is TGCAGTGCTAGAACCCCACAGGGCCTCTACGAGCAGTACTTC. It specifies CSARTPQGLYEQYF.

This clonotype was picked up many times. This chain links TRBV7-2 with TRBJ1-1; D possibly corresponds to TRBD1 (5 bases). CDR1 is SGHTA, CDR2 FQGNSA, per germline. The length of the CDR3 is 13 residues. The V end was cut by 4 bases, the J end by 3 bases, with 9 bases between. The CDR3 loop is CASSWSGYTEAFF. In DNA form, the CDR3 reads TGTGCCAGCAGCTGGTCAGGGTACACTGAAGCTTTCTTT. Complete variable domain (other parts from reference TRBV7-2 and TRBJ1-1): GAGVSQSPSNKVTEKGKDVELRCDPISGHTALYWYRQSLGQGLEFLIYFQGNSAPDKSGLPSDRFSAERTGGSVSTLTIQRTQQEDSAVYLCASSWSGYTEAFFGQGTRLTVV.

The table lists this clonotype with many counts. This CDR3 is CASSPRSEDTQYF. CDR3 DNA: TGTGCCAGCAGTCCTCGGTCGGAAGATACGCAGTATTTT. The rearrangement links TRBV7-9 to TRBJ2-3; unclear D gene. Trimming cost V 6 bases and J 5 bases, with 12 bases left between them. CDR1 SEHNR and CDR2 FQNEAQ come from the germline V gene (reference sequence). The CDR3 is made up of 13 amino acids.

This clonotype showed up many times. V gene TRBV6-5 combines with J gene TRBJ1-4; D is unresolved. The CDR3 is 13 amino acids. Trimming pared 0 bases from V and 8 bases from J, leaving 7 bases between. The germline gives CDR1 MNHEY, CDR2 SVGAGI. The CDR3 sequence is CASSYSTLEKLFF. The CDR3 nucleotides read TGTGCCAGCAGTTACTCGACATTGGAAAAACTGTTTTTT.

The sample holds many counts of this clonotype. The CDR3 loop reads CASSLGLAGVQETQYF. The CDR3 DNA reads TGCGCCAGCAGCTTGGGTCTAGCGGGAGTACAGGAGACCCAGTACTTC. The chain combines TRBV5-1 with TRBJ2-5; 10 bases align to TRBD2. This CDR3 region has 16 residues. Unmatched junction bases numbered 7, after V lost 0 bases and J lost 5 bases. The V gene's germline CDR1 is SGHRS and CDR2 YFSETQ.

This clonotype has ten or more counts. The rearrangement uses TRBV10-2 and TRBJ1-2, with D unresolved. Germline assignment: CDR1 WSHSY and CDR2 SAAADI. Trimming pared 7 bases from V and 3 bases from J, leaving 9 bases between. CDR3 length: 12 amino acids. The CDR3 sequence: CASMRDDYGYTF. The CDR3 DNA reads TGCGCCAGCATGAGGGATGACTATGGCTACACCTTC.

This clonotype occurred many times. The chain is built from TRBV9 and TRBJ2-4; 9 positions match TRBD1. Germline V gives CDR1 SGDLS, CDR2 YYNGEE. This CDR3 region has 15 residues. Germline trimming cut 4 bases from V and 3 bases from J; bases unmatched to any gene: 5. The CDR3 is CASSQQGADKNIQYF. Here the CDR3 DNA reads TGTGCCAGCAGCCAACAGGGGGCCGACAAAAACATTCAGTACTTC.

This clonotype was counted at least ten times. The chain couples TRBV5-1 to TRBJ2-1; 11 bases map to TRBD2. CDR1 is SGHRS and CDR2 is YFSETQ in the germline V gene. The CDR3 length is 15 residues. V trimming: 0 bases; J trimming: 4 bases; junction bases outside the gene matches: 0. The CDR3 loop is CASSLGLAGYNEQFF. Written as DNA, the CDR3 is TGCGCCAGCAGCTTGGGACTAGCGGGGTACAATGAGCAGTTCTTC.

The chain uses TRBV6-5 and TRBJ2-6; 7 bases align to TRBD1. Germline trimming cut 4 bases from V and 0 bases from J; bases unmatched to any gene: 6. CDR3 length: 17 residues. Per the germline V gene, CDR1 is MNHEY and CDR2 is SVGAGI. CDR3 DNA sequence: TGTGCCAGCAGTTTGAGAAACAGGGGCTCTGGGGCCAACGTCCTGACTTTC. It translates to CASSLRNRGSGANVLTF.

In regard to this clonotype: Just one base apart from a much larger clone, this may be a read error. The genes are TRBV29-1 and TRBJ2-1, with D hard to call. Trimming cost V 6 bases and J 3 bases, with 12 bases left between them. Germline CDR1 and CDR2: SQVTM and ANQGSEA. CDR3 size: 13 residues. DNA for the CDR3: TGCAGCGTGAGACCTAAGGGCTACAATGAGCAGTTCTTC. Translation gives CSVRPKGYNEQFF.

This clonotype came up many times. The J gene is TRBJ2-7, the V gene TRBV11-2; a possible D gene is TRBD1 (5 bases). The germline CDR1 and CDR2 sequences are SGHAT and FQNNGV. This CDR3 region has 15 residues. The V end was cut by 6 bases, the J end by 1 base, with 16 bases between. The CDR3 sequence: CASRSSAGYSYEQYF. Written as DNA, the CDR3 is TGTGCCAGCAGGTCCTCCGCAGGGTATTCCTACGAGCAGTACTTC. The complete variable domain, with remaining parts taken from reference TRBV11-2 and TRBJ2-7, reads EAGVAQSPRYKIIEKRQSVAFWCNPISGHATLYWYQQILGQGPKLLIQFQNNGVVDDSQLPKDRFSAERLKGVDSTLKIQPAKLEDSAVYLCASRSSAGYSYEQYFGPGTRLTVT.

This clonotype was seen ten or more times. This chain links TRBV7-9 with TRBJ2-7, with TRBD1 matching 9 bases. The CDR3 consists of 15 residues. J gave up 4 bases and V 5 bases, and 9 bases lay outside the gene matches. CDR1 SEHNR and CDR2 FQNEAQ come from the germline V gene (reference sequence). For the CDR3, the DNA is TGTGCCAGCAGCATACCCGGGACAGGGTGGTACGAGCAGTACTTC. Translation: CASSIPGTGWYEQYF.

This clonotype was seen many times. V and J are TRBV20-1 and TRBJ2-5; D perhaps matches TRBD1 (5 bases). The CDR3 length is 13 residues. From germline, CDR1 is DFQATT and CDR2 SNEGSKA (reference sequence). Trimming shortened V by 0 bases and J by 4 bases, and 9 bases separated the two germline ends. CDR3 coding DNA: TGCAGTGCTAGAGAAATGGGGCTAGAGACCCAGTACTTC. It specifies CSAREMGLETQYF.

This clonotype was observed at least ten times. The chain recombines TRBV20-1 with TRBJ2-7; 13 bases match TRBD2. J was trimmed by 4 bases and V by 5 bases; bases with no gene match: 11. The germline CDR1 and CDR2 sequences are DFQATT and SNEGSKA (reference sequence). The CDR3 length is 16 residues. In DNA, the CDR3 is TGCAGTGCTCCTTATTTACTAGCGGGAGGGCCTTACGAGCAGTACTTC. This sequence encodes CSAPYLLAGGPYEQYF.

This clonotype was picked up a small number of times. V gene TRBV20-1 combines with J gene TRBJ2-5; 7 nucleotides match TRBD2. This CDR3 has 13 amino acids. V trimming: 6 bases; J trimming: 1 base; junction bases outside the gene matches: 5. Germline CDR1 DFQATT, CDR2 SNEGSKA (reference sequence). CDR3 in DNA: TGCAGTGCAAACGGACTAGGCCAAGAGACCCAGTACTTC. Translating it yields CSANGLGQETQYF.

Ten or more counts support this clonotype. The chain couples TRBV10-3 to TRBJ2-5; 8 positions agree with TRBD2. Germline CDR1 ENHRY, CDR2 SYGVKD. The CDR3 has 14 residues. J gave up 2 bases and V 6 bases, and 5 bases lay outside the gene matches. The CDR3 sequence: CAIREAGEQETQYF. In nucleotides, the CDR3 is TGTGCCATCAGGGAAGCGGGGGAACAAGAGACCCAGTACTTC.

The table lists this clonotype with many counts. The chain couples TRBV20-1 to TRBJ1-2; D call uncertain. Germline CDR1 and CDR2: DFQATT and SNEGSKA (reference sequence). The CDR3 is 14 amino acids. The V end was cut by 4 bases, the J end by 12 bases, with 24 bases between. The CDR3 protein is CSAKNSGRVGGDTF. The CDR3 DNA reads as TGCAGTGCTAAAAACTCCGGCCGGGTCGGAGGTGACACCTTC.

Here the CDR3 DNA reads TGTGCCAGCAGCTTGGGGCTGGGGAACCTGAACACTGAAGCTTTCTTT. As protein: CASSLGLGNLNTEAFF. The rearrangement uses TRBV7-2 and TRBJ1-1; perhaps TRBD1 as D (5 bases). Between the trimmed V and J ends, which lost 3 bases and 0 bases, there was a span of 14 bases. Germline CDR1 is SGHTA and CDR2 is FQGNSA. The CDR3 has 16 amino acids. Filled out from reference TRBV7-2 and TRBJ1-1, the complete variable domain reads GAGVSQSPSNKVTEKGKDVELRCDPISGHTALYWYRQSLGQGLEFLIYFQGNSAPDKSGLPSDRFSAERTGGSVSTLTIQRTQQEDSAVYLCASSLGLGNLNTEAFFGQGTRLTVV.

The chain joins TRBV19 to TRBJ1-1, with D tentatively TRBD1 (5 bases). Deletions cut 6 bases from V and 7 bases from J, with 15 bases between. The V gene's germline CDR1 is LNHDA and CDR2 SQIVND (reference sequence). This CDR3 contains 13 residues. This CDR3 is CASRPGRAYEAFF. As DNA, the CDR3 is TGTGCCAGTAGACCGGGACGGGCATATGAAGCTTTCTTT.

The rearrangement joins TRBV20-1 to TRBJ1-2; D gene unclear. This CDR3 region has 15 residues. V gave up 6 bases and J gave up 4 bases, with 21 bases separating them. Germline CDR1 DFQATT, CDR2 SNEGSKA (reference sequence). This chain's CDR3 is CSAIDLSPGGYGYTF. CDR3 in DNA: TGCAGTGCGATCGACCTTTCCCCGGGAGGCTATGGCTACACCTTC.

This rearrangement joins TRBV7-8 to TRBJ2-2; the match to TRBD2 covers 10 bases. The junction had 10 bases not matched to a gene; V was cut back by 5 bases and J by 4 bases. Per the germline V gene, CDR1 is SGHVS and CDR2 is FQNEAQ. This CDR3 comprises 17 residues. CDR3 sequence: CASSLLSGGFPTGELFF. DNA of the CDR3: TGTGCCAGCAGCCTCCTTAGCGGGGGGTTCCCCACCGGGGAGCTGTTTTTT.

This clonotype was seen at least ten times. This chain uses TRBV6-5 with TRBJ2-7, with 10 nucleotides matching TRBD1. The germline CDR1 and CDR2 sequences are MNHEY and SVGAGI. This CDR3 region has 13 residues. J gave up 2 bases and V 8 bases, and 3 bases lay outside the gene matches. The CDR3 is CASGTGVTYEQYF. In DNA form, the CDR3 reads TGTGCCAGCGGGACAGGGGTAACCTACGAGCAGTACTTC.

This clonotype has a count of ten or more. The rearrangement uses TRBV20-1 and TRBJ1-2, with a possible D match to TRBD1 (6 bases). CDR1 and CDR2 from the germline V gene are DFQATT and SNEGSKA (reference sequence). Trimming left V 3 bases short and J 1 base short, with 6 bases between. CDR3 length: 12 residues. CDR3 residues: CSASRGNYGYTF. The CDR3 nucleotides are TGCAGTGCTAGCAGGGGTAACTATGGCTACACCTTC.

This clonotype was seen repeatedly, ten times or more. The rearrangement links TRBV9 to TRBJ2-7, with 7 positions matching TRBD2. V lost 4 bases and J lost 7; bases outside the gene matches: 11. Germline V gene lookup returns CDR1 SGDLS and CDR2 YYNGEE. The CDR3 consists of 14 residues. CDR3: CASSSGTSGGEQYF. CDR3 bases: TGTGCCAGCAGCTCCGGGACCTCGGGAGGAGAGCAGTACTTC.

This clonotype was observed a few times. The V gene is TRBV12-3 or TRBV12-4, the J gene TRBJ1-1; possible D gene TRBD1, 5 bases. This CDR3 spans 14 amino acids. V lost 3 bases to trimming and J lost 1 base, with 9 bases between them. In nucleotides, the CDR3 is TGTGCCAGCAGTTTCAGGGTTACGAACACTGAAGCTTTCTTT. It yields the protein CASSFRVTNTEAFF.

Only one count was recorded for this clonotype. Given a much more abundant clone one base away, this may be a read error. The genes are TRBV25-1 and TRBJ2-3; perhaps TRBD2 as D (5 bases). CDR1 and CDR2 from the germline V gene are MGHDK and SYGVNS. Trimming took off 11 bases at V and 5 bases at J, with 14 bases between the two ends. The CDR3 has 12 residues. CDR3 sequence (DNA): TGTGCCCTTGGGCTGACTAAAGATACGCAGTATTTT. It specifies CALGLTKDTQYF. The full variable domain, rest sourced from reference TRBV25-1 and TRBJ2-3, is EADIYQTPRYLVIGTGKKITLECSQTMGHDKMYWYQQDPGMELHLIHYSYGVNSTEKGDLSSESTVSRIRTEHFPLTLESARPSHTSQYLCALGLTKDTQYFGPGTRLTVL.

This clonotype has a count of ten or more. The chain uses TRBV7-7 and TRBJ2-5; D gene uncertain. The CDR3 covers 14 residues. Trimming took off 5 bases at V and 5 bases at J, with 15 bases between the two ends. CDR1 and CDR2 (germline): SSHAT, FNYEAQ (reference sequence). The CDR3 is CASSPVGTGETQYF. The CDR3, as DNA: TGTGCCAGCAGCCCGGTGGGAACTGGGGAGACCCAGTACTTC.